The 14 T cell receptor beta chains below were found in one sample sequenced in a study of cytomegalovirus exposure and HLA in healthy donors. PCR employed 60 Vbeta and 13 Jbeta primers. TCRdb's copy holds only in-frame clones and misses some; the assay was immunoSEQ multiplex PCR. The table includes under 120,000 clones, around 60% detected once. Sequenced: PBMCs. Every receptor here comes from a man aged 25 to 40 in good health and CMV-seropositive.

V gene TRBV7-9 combines with J gene TRBJ2-3; 9 nucleotides match TRBD1. J gave up 3 bases and V 5 bases, and 9 bases lay outside the gene matches. The CDR3 loop spans 16 amino acids. The V gene's germline CDR1 is SEHNR and CDR2 FQNEAQ (reference sequence). CDR3 region: CASSPPLGQGTDTQYF. The CDR3 DNA reads TGTGCCAGCAGCCCCCCTCTGGGACAGGGAACAGATACGCAGTATTTT.

This rearrangement joins TRBV6-6 to TRBJ2-5; 11 bases map to TRBD2. The end of the DNA fits TRBJ2-7 better, so the J call may be wrong. Per germline, CDR1 MNHNY and CDR2 SVGAGI (reference sequence). The CDR3 is 15 amino acids. This chain's CDR3 is CASSTLAGGIYEQYF. DNA of the CDR3: TGTGCCAGCAGTACCCTAGCGGGGGGAATTTACGAGCAGTACTTC.

The chain combines TRBV6-6 with TRBJ2-3, with D tentatively TRBD1 (5 bases). The V end lost 9 bases, the J end lost 4 bases, and 8 bases lay between the germline ends. The CDR3 totals 11 residues. Germline values: CDR1 MNHNY, CDR2 SVGAGI (reference sequence). Here the CDR3 DNA reads TGTGCCAGTTTAGGGGCAGATACGCAGTATTTT. Translating it yields CASLGADTQYF.

The chain has TRBV27 and TRBJ2-7; D unclear. The germline V gene has CDR1 MNHEY and CDR2 SMNVEV (reference sequence). CDR3 size: 14 residues. V lost 6 bases, J lost 0 bases, and 12 bases lay in between. The CDR3 here is CASSRLFSSYEQYF. The CDR3 DNA sequence: TGTGCCAGCAGCCGACTTTTTAGCTCCTACGAGCAGTACTTC.

This chain connects TRBV12-2 to TRBJ1-3. TRBV12-2 is given as a pseudogene. This CDR3 has 13 amino acids. The DNA of the CDR3 is TGTGCAAGTCGTCCCCAACCGGGGGTCACCATATATTTT. Amino acid sequence: CASRPQPGVTIYF.

The gene calls are TRBV4-1 and TRBJ1-2; 7 bases line up with TRBD1. There are 16 residues in the CDR3. With V trimmed by 3 bases and J by 5 bases, 12 bases remained unmatched. The V gene's germline CDR1 is MGHRA and CDR2 YSYEKL. This CDR3 reads CASSQRSVTGLYGYTF. As DNA, the CDR3 is TGCGCCAGCAGCCAGAGAAGTGTGACAGGGCTGTATGGCTACACCTTC.

V usage is TRBV30 and J usage is TRBJ1-6; 8 bases match TRBD1. This CDR3 region has 14 residues. The J segment lost 10 bases and the V segment lost 3 bases, leaving 8 bases of the junction unmatched. Germline CDR1 GTSNPN, CDR2 SVGIG (reference sequence). The CDR3 is CAWRRQGSLSPLHF. The CDR3 nucleotides are TGTGCCTGGAGGCGACAGGGGAGTCTATCACCCCTCCACTTT.

The chain carries TRBV21-1 and TRBJ2-3; TRBD2 is the table's D call, not checked against the DNA. TRBV21-1 constitutes a pseudogene. The CDR3 runs 15 residues. The CDR3 reads CASKGVRGRTDTQYF. The CDR3 nucleotides are TGTGCCAGCAAGGGAGTGCGGGGAAGGACAGATACGCAGTATTTT.

This clone was observed a few times. The CDR3 coding sequence is TGCGCCAGCAGCTCCAGGACACCCTTCACAGATACGCAGTATTTT. This gives the protein CASSSRTPFTDTQYF. This chain links TRBV4-1 with TRBJ2-3, with D possibly being TRBD1 (5 bases). The CDR3 loop spans 15 amino acids. V lost 5 bases to trimming and J lost 2 bases, with 14 bases between them. The V gene's germline CDR1 is MGHRA and CDR2 YSYEKL.

This clone was counted a few times. The chain is built from TRBV11-2 and TRBJ2-7; D is possibly TRBD1 (6 bases). Germline V lookup: CDR1 SGHAT, CDR2 FQNNGV. Deletions cut 5 bases from V and 5 bases from J, with 19 bases between. The CDR3 has 15 residues. Written as DNA, the CDR3 is TGTGCCAGCAGCCCTCATCGGGCAGGGGTCGACGAGCAGTACTTC. Its translation: CASSPHRAGVDEQYF.

The chain carries TRBV9 and TRBJ2-1, with TRBD1 matching 7 bases. The germline V gene encodes CDR1 SGDLS and CDR2 YYNGEE. V shed 2 bases, J shed 6 bases, and the junction held 5 bases outside the gene matches. The CDR3 extends over 14 amino acids. The CDR3 protein is CASSVMTGSNEQFF. In DNA, the CDR3 is TGTGCCAGCAGCGTGATGACAGGGTCCAATGAGCAGTTCTTC.

V usage is TRBV11-3 and J usage is TRBJ2-1; D uncertain. Germline V gene data show CDR1 as SGHNT and CDR2 as YENEEA. The V end was cut by 0 bases, the J end by 8 bases, with 8 bases between. The CDR3 runs 13 residues. The CDR3 DNA reads TGTGCCAGCAGCTTAGAACGAGAGGATGAGCAGTTCTTC. Translating gives CASSLEREDEQFF.

This chain joins TRBV6-5 and TRBJ2-5; no definite D call. Trimming pared 3 bases from V and 5 bases from J, leaving 13 bases between. The CDR3 runs 14 residues. Germline values: CDR1 MNHEY, CDR2 SVGAGI. CDR3: CASSYDFIEETQYF. For the CDR3, the DNA is TGTGCCAGCAGTTATGACTTTATCGAGGAGACCCAGTACTTC.

The J gene is TRBJ2-7, the V gene TRBV6-5, with 10 bases that match TRBD2. The CDR3 totals 14 residues. The V segment lost 5 bases and the J segment 2 bases; nucleotides outside the gene matches: 3. Per the germline V gene, CDR1 is MNHEY and CDR2 is SVGAGI. CDR3 loop: CASSDLAGAYEQYF. CDR3 nucleotides: TGTGCCAGCAGTGATCTAGCGGGGGCCTACGAGCAGTACTTC.